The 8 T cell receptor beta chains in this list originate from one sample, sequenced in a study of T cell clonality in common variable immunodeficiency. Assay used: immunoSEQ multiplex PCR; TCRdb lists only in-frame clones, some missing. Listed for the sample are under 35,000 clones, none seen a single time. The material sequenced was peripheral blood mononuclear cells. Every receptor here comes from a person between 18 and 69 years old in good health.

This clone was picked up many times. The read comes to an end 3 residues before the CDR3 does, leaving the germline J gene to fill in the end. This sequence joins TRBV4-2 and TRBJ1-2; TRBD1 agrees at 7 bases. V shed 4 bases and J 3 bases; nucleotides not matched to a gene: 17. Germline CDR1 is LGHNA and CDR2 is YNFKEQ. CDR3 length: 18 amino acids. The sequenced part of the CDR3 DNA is TGTGCCAGCAGCCCCCCGGGACAGCTCTATGCAATGGACTATGGC. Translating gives CASSPPGQLYAMDYG. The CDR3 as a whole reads CASSPPGQLYAMDYGYTF.

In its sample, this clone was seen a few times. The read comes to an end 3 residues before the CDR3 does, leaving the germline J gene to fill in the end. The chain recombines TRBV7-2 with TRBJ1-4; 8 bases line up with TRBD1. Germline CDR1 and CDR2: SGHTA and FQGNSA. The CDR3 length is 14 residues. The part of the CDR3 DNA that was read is TGTGCCAGCAGCGCCGGGACAGGCGGTTCACCA. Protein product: CASSAGTGGSP. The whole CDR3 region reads CASSAGTGGSPLFF.

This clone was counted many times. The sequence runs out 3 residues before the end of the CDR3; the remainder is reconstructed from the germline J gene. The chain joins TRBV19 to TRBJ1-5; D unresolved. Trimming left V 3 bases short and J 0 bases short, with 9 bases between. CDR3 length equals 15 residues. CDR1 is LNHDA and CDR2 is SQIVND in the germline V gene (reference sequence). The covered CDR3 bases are TGTGCCAGTAGTATCTTAAGGTTTAGCAATCAGCCC. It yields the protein CASSILRFSNQP. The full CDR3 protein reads CASSILRFSNQPQHF.

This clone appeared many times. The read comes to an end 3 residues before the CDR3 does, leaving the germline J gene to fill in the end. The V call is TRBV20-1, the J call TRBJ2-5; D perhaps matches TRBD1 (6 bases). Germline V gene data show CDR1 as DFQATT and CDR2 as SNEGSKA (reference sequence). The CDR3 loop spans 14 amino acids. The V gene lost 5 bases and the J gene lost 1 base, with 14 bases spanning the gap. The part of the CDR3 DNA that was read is TGCAGTGCTTTTTCTCAGGGGTTCCAAGAGACC. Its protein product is CSAFSQGFQET. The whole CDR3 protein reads CSAFSQGFQETQYF.

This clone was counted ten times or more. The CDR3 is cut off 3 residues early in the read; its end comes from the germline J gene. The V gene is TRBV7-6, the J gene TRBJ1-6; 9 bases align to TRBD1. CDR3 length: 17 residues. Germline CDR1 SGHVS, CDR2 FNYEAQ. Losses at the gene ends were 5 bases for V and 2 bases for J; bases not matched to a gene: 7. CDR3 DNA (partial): TGTGCCAGCAGCGATCGTTACAGGGGGCCCTATAATTCACCC. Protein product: CASSDRYRGPYNSP. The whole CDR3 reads CASSDRYRGPYNSPLHF.

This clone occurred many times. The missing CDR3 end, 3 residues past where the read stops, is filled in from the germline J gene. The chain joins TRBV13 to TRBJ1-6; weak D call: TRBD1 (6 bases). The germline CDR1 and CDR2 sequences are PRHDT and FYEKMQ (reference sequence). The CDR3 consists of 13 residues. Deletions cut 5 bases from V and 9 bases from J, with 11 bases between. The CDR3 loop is CASSTLQGSPLHF. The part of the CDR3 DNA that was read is TGTGCCAGCAGCACATTACAGGGTTCACCC.

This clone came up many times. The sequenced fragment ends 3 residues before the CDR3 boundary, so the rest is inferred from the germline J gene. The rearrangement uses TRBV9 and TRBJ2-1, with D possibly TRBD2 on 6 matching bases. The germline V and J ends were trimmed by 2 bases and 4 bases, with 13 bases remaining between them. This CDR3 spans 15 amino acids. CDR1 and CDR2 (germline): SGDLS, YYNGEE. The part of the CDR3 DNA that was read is TGTGCCAGCAGCGTGGAATCAGGGACTTACAATGAG. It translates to CASSVESGTYNE. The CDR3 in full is CASSVESGTYNEQFF. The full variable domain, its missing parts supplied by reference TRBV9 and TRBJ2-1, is DSGVTQTPKHLITATGQRVTLRCSPRSGDLSVYWYQQSLDQGLQFLIQYYNGEERAKGNILERFSAQQFPDLHSELNLSSLELGDSALYFCASSVESGTYNEQFFGPGTRLTVL.

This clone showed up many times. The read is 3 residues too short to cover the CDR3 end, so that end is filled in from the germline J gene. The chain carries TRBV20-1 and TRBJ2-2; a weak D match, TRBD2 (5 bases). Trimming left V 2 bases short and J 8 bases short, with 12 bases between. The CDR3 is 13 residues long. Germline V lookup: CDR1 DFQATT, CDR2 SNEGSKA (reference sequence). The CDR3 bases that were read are TGCAGTGCTAGACCCGGCCGCGGGGGGGAG. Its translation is CSARPGRGGE. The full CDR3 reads CSARPGRGGELFF.